The subject of this entry is one TCR beta chain. The antigen is unknown. The data were obtained in a study of cytomegalovirus exposure and HLA in healthy donors. Study results and limitations: CMV serostatus was the only recorded immune exposure for donors.

This CDR3 comprises 16 residues. Trimming took off 5 bases at V and 2 bases at J, with 18 bases between the two ends. Germline-derived CDR1 and CDR2 are SEHNR and FQNEAQ (reference sequence). A multiplex PCR was run with 60 Vbeta primers and 13 Jbeta primers. Using immunoSEQ multiplex PCR, the repertoire was profiled, and TCRdb retains in-frame clones only, with some absent. Of 95,000 to 110,000 clones listed, about 77% are singletons. What was sequenced was PBMCs. This sequence was found in a woman aged 18 to 35 in good health and CMV-seropositive. The J gene is TRBJ1-2, the V gene TRBV7-9, with D tentatively TRBD1 (5 bases). The CDR3 DNA is TGTGCCAGCAGCCCCACCGGGGGGGGAACGAACTATGGCTACACCTTC. Protein sequence: CASSPTGGGTNYGYTF. Combining the CDR3 with reference TRBV7-9 and TRBJ1-2 gives the whole variable domain DTGVSQNPRHKITKRGQNVTFRCDPISEHNRLYWYRQTLGQGPEFLTYFQNEAQLEKSRLLSDRFSAERPKGSFSTLEIQRTEQGDSAMYLCASSPTGGGTNYGYTFGSGTRLTVV.